This TCR beta chain came from a study of blood T cell repertoires in COVID-19. Turning to the study itself: PBMCs, B-cell-depleted T cells, or T cells were the source of the cDNA or gDNA that made up the material.

V trimming: 5 bases; J trimming: 3 bases; junction bases outside the gene matches: 3. The CDR3 is 13 residues long. The V gene's germline CDR1 is SGHNT and CDR2 YENEEA. TCRdb's copy holds only in-frame clones and misses some; the assay was immunoSEQ multiplex PCR. The sample has fewer than 300,000 clones, about four fifths seen once; the top ten hold almost 1.5%. One Seattle source followed patients from active infection through their disease course. Sequencing was performed on peripheral blood. The clonotype originates from a human donor with COVID-19, enrolled during active disease. The donor label of this sample is uncertain. The chain links TRBV11-3 to TRBJ2-7, with TRBD1 matching over 8 bases. The CDR3 nucleotides read TGTGCCAGCAGCCAGGGACAGGTCTACGAGCAGTACTTC. It translates to CASSQGQVYEQYF.